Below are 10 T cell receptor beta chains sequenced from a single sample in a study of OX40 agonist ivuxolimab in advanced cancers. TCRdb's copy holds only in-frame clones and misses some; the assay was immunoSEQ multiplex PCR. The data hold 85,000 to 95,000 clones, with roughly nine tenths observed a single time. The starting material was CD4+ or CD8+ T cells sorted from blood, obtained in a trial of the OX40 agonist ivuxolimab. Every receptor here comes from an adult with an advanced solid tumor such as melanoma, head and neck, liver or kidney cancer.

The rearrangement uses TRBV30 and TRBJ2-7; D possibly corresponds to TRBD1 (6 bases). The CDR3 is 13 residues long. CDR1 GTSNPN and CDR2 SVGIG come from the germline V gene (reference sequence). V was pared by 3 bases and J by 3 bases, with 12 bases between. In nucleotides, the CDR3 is TGTGCCTGGAGCGAGGGGGTGGGCTACGAGCAGTACTTC. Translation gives CAWSEGVGYEQYF.

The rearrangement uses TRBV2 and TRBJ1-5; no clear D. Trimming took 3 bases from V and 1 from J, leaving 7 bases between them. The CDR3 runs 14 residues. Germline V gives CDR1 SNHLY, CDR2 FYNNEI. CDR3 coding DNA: TGTGCCAGCAGTGACGGGATAAGCAATCAGCCCCAGCATTTT. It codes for CASSDGISNQPQHF.

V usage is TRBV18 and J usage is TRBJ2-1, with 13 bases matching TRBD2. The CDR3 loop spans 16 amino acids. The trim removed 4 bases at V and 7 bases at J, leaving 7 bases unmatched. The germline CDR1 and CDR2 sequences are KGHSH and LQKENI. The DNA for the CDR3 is TGTGCCAGCTCACACGGACGACTAGCGGGGGGAAATGAGCAGTTCTTC. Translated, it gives CASSHGRLAGGNEQFF.

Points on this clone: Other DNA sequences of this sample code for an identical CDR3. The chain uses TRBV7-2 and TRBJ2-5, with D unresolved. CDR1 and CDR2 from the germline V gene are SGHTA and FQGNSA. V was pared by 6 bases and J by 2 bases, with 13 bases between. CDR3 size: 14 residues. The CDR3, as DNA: TGTGCCAGCAGTCCAACACGGGTACAAGAGACCCAGTACTTC. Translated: CASSPTRVQETQYF.

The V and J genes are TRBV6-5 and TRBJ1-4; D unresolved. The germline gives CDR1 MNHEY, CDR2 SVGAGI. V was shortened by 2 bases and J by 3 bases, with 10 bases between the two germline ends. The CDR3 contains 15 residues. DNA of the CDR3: TGTGCCAGCAGTTACGGCGGAACGGCTAATGAAAAACTGTTTTTT. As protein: CASSYGGTANEKLFF.

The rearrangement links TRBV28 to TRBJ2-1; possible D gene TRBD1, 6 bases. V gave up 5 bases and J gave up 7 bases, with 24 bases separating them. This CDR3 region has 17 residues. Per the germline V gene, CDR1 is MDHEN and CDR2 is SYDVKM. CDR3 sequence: CASSPDRDNRGRNEQFF. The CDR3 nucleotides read TGTGCCAGCAGTCCCGACCGGGACAACCGTGGAAGGAATGAGCAGTTCTTC.

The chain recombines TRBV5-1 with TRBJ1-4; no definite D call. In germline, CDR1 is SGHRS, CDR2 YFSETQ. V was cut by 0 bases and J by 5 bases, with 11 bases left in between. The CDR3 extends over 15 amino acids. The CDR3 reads CASSLALSGNEKLFF. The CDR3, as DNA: TGCGCCAGCAGCTTGGCCTTATCCGGGAATGAAAAACTGTTTTTT.

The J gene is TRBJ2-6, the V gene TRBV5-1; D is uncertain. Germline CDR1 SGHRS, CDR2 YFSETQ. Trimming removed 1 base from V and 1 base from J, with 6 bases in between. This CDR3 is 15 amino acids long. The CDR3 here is CASSLSVSGANVLTF. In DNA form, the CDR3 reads TGCGCCAGCAGCTTGTCCGTGTCTGGGGCCAACGTCCTGACTTTC. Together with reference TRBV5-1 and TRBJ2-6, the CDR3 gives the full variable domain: KAGVTQTPRYLIKTRGQQVTLSCSPISGHRSVSWYQQTPGQGLQFLFEYFSETQRNKGNFPGRFSGRQFSNSRSEMNVSTLELGDSALYLCASSLSVSGANVLTFGAGSRLTVL.

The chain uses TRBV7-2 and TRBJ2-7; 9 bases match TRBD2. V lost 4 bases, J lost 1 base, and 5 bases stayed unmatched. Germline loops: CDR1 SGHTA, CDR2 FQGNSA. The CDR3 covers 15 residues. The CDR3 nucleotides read TGTGCCAGCAGCTGGGTTAGCGGGGGTTCCTACGAGCAGTACTTC. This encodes CASSWVSGGSYEQYF.

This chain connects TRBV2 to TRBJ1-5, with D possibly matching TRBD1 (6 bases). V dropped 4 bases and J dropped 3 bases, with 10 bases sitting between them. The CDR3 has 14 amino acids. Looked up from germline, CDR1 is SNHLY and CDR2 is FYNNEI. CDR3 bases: TGTGCCAGCAGTGTGACAGGCCTCAATCAGCCCCAGCATTTT. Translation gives CASSVTGLNQPQHF.